Listed here are 8 T cell receptor beta chains from one sample, sequenced in a study of T cell responses to AZD1222 COVID-19 vaccine. Assay: immunoSEQ multiplex PCR; the TCRdb copy retains only in-frame clones and omits some. The sample contains 84,000 or so clones, approximately 88% of which appear only once. Sequenced material: peripheral blood, taken on day 0 of AZD1222 vaccination. The receptors derive from an adult in good health.

Comment on this clone: The junction departs from germline at one end; a sequencing error may be responsible. This chain connects TRBV9 to TRBJ2-2; the D gene is possibly TRBD2 (7 bases). Germline CDR1 SGDLS, CDR2 YYNGEE. CDR3 size: 14 residues. Here the CDR3 DNA reads TGCGCCAGCAGCGTAGGGGGGGGCACCGGGGAGCTGTTTTTT. This sequence encodes CASSVGGGTGELFF.

The gene calls are TRBV11-3 and TRBJ2-1, with 11 positions matching TRBD2. V dropped 4 bases and J dropped 6; count of bases not matched to a gene: 17. The CDR3 has 19 residues. From germline, CDR1 is SGHNT and CDR2 YENEEA. The CDR3 bases are TGTGCCAGCAGCTCCACCATGCTAGCGGGAGGAGATCGGAGCAATGAGCAGTTCTTC. The encoded protein is CASSSTMLAGGDRSNEQFF.

The chain links TRBV30 to TRBJ2-7, with D perhaps matching TRBD1 (5 bases). CDR1 is GTSNPN, CDR2 SVGIG, per germline (reference sequence). The CDR3 runs 14 residues. V lost 5 bases, J lost 3 bases, and 17 bases lay in between. The DNA for the CDR3 is TGTGCCTGGCACCAGGGCGGTATCGTCTACGAGCAGTACTTC. It encodes CAWHQGGIVYEQYF.

This clone occurred once. V is TRBV10-3 and J is TRBJ2-1; perhaps TRBD2 as D (6 bases). The germline gives CDR1 ENHRY, CDR2 SYGVKD. The CDR3 is made up of 18 amino acids. Trimming pared 6 bases from V and 4 bases from J, leaving 25 bases between. The CDR3: CAISSDRDGTDPYNEQFF. The CDR3 DNA reads TGTGCCATCAGCTCCGATAGAGATGGGACTGACCCTTACAATGAGCAGTTCTTC.

The J gene is TRBJ2-5, the V gene TRBV2, with D perhaps matching TRBD2 (6 bases). Trimming took off 2 bases at V and 2 bases at J, with 12 bases between the two ends. Germline CDR1 and CDR2: SNHLY and FYNNEI. This CDR3 comprises 15 residues. In nucleotides, the CDR3 is TGTGCCAGCAGTGAAACCCGGGAGATACAAGAGACCCAGTACTTC. Translated: CASSETREIQETQYF.

The chain uses TRBV4-1 and TRBJ2-3; 11 bases align to TRBD1. This CDR3 region has 16 residues. Germline trimming cut 3 bases from V and 6 bases from J; bases unmatched to any gene: 8. The germline V gene encodes CDR1 MGHRA and CDR2 YSYEKL. The chain's CDR3 is CASSQNRDRGADTQYF. The CDR3 nucleotides read TGCGCCAGCAGCCAGAACCGGGACAGGGGGGCGGATACGCAGTATTTT.

The V and J genes are TRBV6-5 and TRBJ2-5; D may be TRBD1 or TRBD2 (5 bases each). The germline V and J ends were trimmed by 8 bases and 6 bases, with 22 bases remaining between them. The CDR3 has 15 amino acids. CDR1 MNHEY and CDR2 SVGAGI come from the germline V gene. The CDR3 DNA sequence: TGTGCCAGCGGGGGTCAAGGGCTATCTACCAAGACCCAGTACTTC. It codes for CASGGQGLSTKTQYF.

The J gene is TRBJ1-1, the V gene TRBV7-8; D is unresolved. Trimming pared 5 bases from V and 0 bases from J, leaving 7 bases between. Germline V gene data show CDR1 as SGHVS and CDR2 as FQNEAQ. This CDR3 is 13 amino acids long. The CDR3 coding sequence is TGTGCCAGCAGCCCCCTAGTGAACACTGAAGCTTTCTTT. Its protein product is CASSPLVNTEAFF.